The rows below give T cell receptor beta chains drawn from one sample of a study of blood T cell repertoires in COVID-19. Sequenced by immunoSEQ multiplex PCR; TCRdb stores in-frame clones only, minus some. The sample includes 25,000 to 35,000 clones, more than 85% of them seen just once. Sequencing input: peripheral blood. All receptors derive from a human donor in a cohort sampled during active COVID-19. CDR3s include the opening cysteine and the closing phenylalanine or tryptophan. Each record gives: D gene, V gene, J gene, CDR3 DNA, CDR3 protein. D genes are given only for firm matches.

>NA|TRBV5-1|TRBJ2-7
TGCGCCAGCAGCTCGGACTCCCGCCCCATTACCGAGCAGTACTTC
CASSSDSRPITEQYF
>TRBD1|TRBV7-9|TRBJ2-7
TGTGCCAGCAGCTTAGCCACCAGGGGGATTGAACACGAGCAGTACTTC
CASSLATRGIEHEQYF
>TRBD1|TRBV6-6|TRBJ2-7
TGTGCCAGTAACAGGGGCTCGCCCTACGAGCAGTACTTC
CASNRGSPYEQYF
>TRBD2|TRBV7-3|TRBJ2-5
TGTGCCAGCAGCCTAGCGGGAGCTCAAGAGACCCAGTACTTC
CASSLAGAQETQYF
>TRBD1|TRBV18|TRBJ2-1
TGTGCCAGCTCACCTCAGGGGGTTGAGCAGTTCTTC
CASSPQGVEQFF
>TRBD1|TRBV9|TRBJ2-7
TGTGCCAGCAGCGTAGACCCCTCGACAGGGTACGAGCAGTACTTC
CASSVDPSTGYEQYF
>TRBD1|TRBV3-1/TRBV3-2|TRBJ1-1
TGTGCCAGCAGCTTCAGGGGGATTCGCAACACTGAAGCTTTCTTT
CASSFRGIRNTEAFF
>TRBD2|TRBV3-1/TRBV3-2|TRBJ2-3
TGTGCCAGCAGCCAATCCAGCGGGAGGGTAGATACGCAGTATTTT
CASSQSSGRVDTQYF
>NA|TRBV7-3|TRBJ2-1
TGTGCCAGCAGCTCTGACACTGCCTCCTACAATGAGCAGTTCTTC
CASSSDTASYNEQFF
>TRBD1|TRBV30|TRBJ1-2
TGTGCCTGGAGCGCCGGGACAGGGGTTGTTGGCTACACCTTC
CAWSAGTGVVGYTF
>NA|TRBV5-1|TRBJ2-1
TGCGCCAGCAGCTTGTTACAGGTAGGGGATCTTGAGCAGTTCTTC
CASSLLQVGDLEQFF
>TRBD1|TRBV7-3|TRBJ1-1
TGTGCCAGCAGCCTGGGGACAGACAGGTACACTGAAGCTTTCTTT
CASSLGTDRYTEAFF
>NA|TRBV7-6|TRBJ2-5
TGTGCCAGCAGCTTGGCGGCAGGGGGGCGAGAGACCCAGTACTTC
CASSLAAGGRETQYF
>NA|TRBV6-5|TRBJ2-1
TGTGCCAGCAGTTACCGCCGGGAAGTGGGCAATGAGCAGTTCTTC
CASSYRREVGNEQFF
>TRBD1|TRBV19|TRBJ2-7
TGTGCCAGTAGCCCGGGACAGGGGTTCTACGAGCAGTACTTC
CASSPGQGFYEQYF
>NA|TRBV7-8|TRBJ2-3
TGTGCCAGCGCCCGGTCTAGCGCCTCCACAGATACGCAGTATTTT
CASARSSASTDTQYF
>NA|TRBV5-6|TRBJ1-1
TGTGCCAGCAGCCCTACTATAGGGGGGGCTGAAGCTTTCTTT
CASSPTIGGAEAFF
>TRBD1|TRBV7-2|TRBJ2-2
TGTGCCAGCAGCTGGGTGGGGACAGGGGGTTCCGGGGAGCTGTTTTTT
CASSWVGTGGSGELFF
>NA|TRBV4-1|TRBJ1-5
TGCGCCAGCAGCCAGTCCAGTGATAGCAATCAGCCCCAGCATTTT
CASSQSSDSNQPQHF
>TRBD1|TRBV29-1|TRBJ2-1
TGCAGCGTTGCCTCGACAGGGGGCGCCCACAATGAGCAGTTCTTC
CSVASTGGAHNEQFF
>TRBD2|TRBV18|TRBJ2-7
TGTGCCAGCTCACAACTAGCGCGGGAGCAGTACTTC
CASSQLAREQYF
>NA|TRBV9|TRBJ2-1
TGTGCCAGCAGCGTAGTCAGCTCCTACAATGAGCAGTTCTTC
CASSVVSSYNEQFF
>TRBD1|TRBV2|TRBJ2-2
TGTGCCAGCAGTGCTCCCCTCTCCGGACAGGGACGAACCGGGGAGCTGTTTTTT
CASSAPLSGQGRTGELFF
>TRBD1|TRBV19|TRBJ1-1
TGTGCCAGTGCCCCAGGGGGCGCGGGGACTGAAGCTTTCTTT
CASAPGGAGTEAFF
>NA|TRBV28|TRBJ1-5
TGTGCCAGCAGTCCCCCTCACGGTCGGGCAGGGGGCAATCAGCCCCAGCATTTT
CASSPPHGRAGGNQPQHF
>NA|TRBV7-8|TRBJ2-7
TGTGCCAGCAGCTATCGCTACGAGCAGTACTTC
CASSYRYEQYF
>NA|TRBV5-1|TRBJ2-4
TGCGCCAGCAGCTTGGAACAGGGTACCAAAAACATTCAGTACTTC
CASSLEQGTKNIQYF
>NA|TRBV30|TRBJ2-7
TGTGCCTGGAGGGGCCCTCAATCCTACGAGCAGTACTTC
CAWRGPQSYEQYF
>NA|TRBV18|TRBJ1-1
TGTGCCAGCTCACCACGGGGGCCGGGGACTGAAGCTTTCTTT
CASSPRGPGTEAFF
>TRBD1|TRBV30|TRBJ1-6
TGTGCCTGGAGTGTTCCCGGGACAGGGGGTTCACCCCTCCACTTT
CAWSVPGTGGSPLHF
>TRBD1|TRBV2|TRBJ1-3
TGTGCCAGCAGTGGCACTACAGGGGGCACCATATATTTT
CASSGTTGGTIYF
>NA|TRBV4-2|TRBJ2-7
TGTGCCAGCAGCCAGATGGGGGAGCGGGACGAGCAGTACTTC
CASSQMGERDEQYF
>TRBD1|TRBV5-6|TRBJ2-5
TGTGCCAGCAGCCACAGGGGGACCCAAGAGACCCAGTACTTC
CASSHRGTQETQYF
>TRBD2|TRBV18|TRBJ2-1
TGTGCCAGCTCACCAGGACTAGACGATGAGCAGTTCTTC
CASSPGLDDEQFF
>NA|TRBV30|TRBJ2-2
TGTGCCTGGCGAGGGTTCAGTTACACCGGGGAGCTGTTTTTT
CAWRGFSYTGELFF
>TRBD1|TRBV5-4|TRBJ1-5
TGTGCCAGCAGCCGAGGGGGCGCGGGTCAGCCCCAGCATTTT
CASSRGGAGQPQHF
>NA|TRBV6-5|TRBJ2-1
TGTGCCAGCACGGCAGGGAAAGGAACCTACAATGAGCAGTTCTTC
CASTAGKGTYNEQFF
>NA|TRBV5-1|TRBJ1-1
TGCGCCAGCAGCTTGGGAGGGAACACTGAAGCTTTCTTT
CASSLGGNTEAFF
>TRBD1|TRBV6-5|TRBJ2-7
TGTGCCAGCAGTCAGGGACAGGGGTTTCCCTACGAGCAGTACTTC
CASSQGQGFPYEQYF
>TRBD2|TRBV11-2|TRBJ2-3
TGTGCCAGCAGCTTGAGCGGGAGAGAGGCAGATACGCAGTATTTT
CASSLSGREADTQYF